This T cell receptor beta chain comes out of a study of blood T cell repertoires in COVID-19 (dated by TCRdb to about 2020). At the level of the whole study: Samples covering the acute and convalescent phases of COVID-19 were provided by collaborators in the United States, Italy and Spain. Nearly every sample came with metadata listing a de-identified subject ID, COVID-19 status, age in years and sex. Deeply sampled blood TCRbeta repertoires from subjects exposed to, actively infected with, or recovered from COVID-19 were included in the dataset. Samples came from the ongoing ImmuneRACE study (first 160 participants) plus 1,254 subjects from 6 global collaborators. The material from the prospective study consisted of cDNA or gDNA derived from T cells, B-cell-depleted T cells, or PBMCs. A freely available public database, intended as a resource for researchers studying the immune response to SARS-CoV-2, is where the repertoires were released. HLA class I and class II types, where available, came from metadata supplied by the sample provider rather than from assay-based typing. General findings and caveats noted by the study authors: The quantity of clinical and demographic metadata differed by source and by participant and was supplied without curation.

For CDR1 and CDR2, the germline V gene lists SGHTS and YDEGEE. CDR3 length: 15 amino acids, cysteine to phenylalanine. Of the read, only the CDR3 DNA is kept; its 45 bases are in frame from base 1. Trimmed from V: 4 bases; trimmed from J: 6 bases; junction bases lacking a gene match: 6. Remarks on this clone: Its antigen remains undetermined. Nothing much larger sits one base from this clone, and base qualities are not available.

TCRbeta CDR3 regions were amplified from genomic DNA by means of the immunoSEQ Assay, a bias-controlled multiplex PCR. On the authors' methods: Within the assay, amplification of reference gene primers was used to estimate how many nucleated cells each sample contained. To quantify the absolute abundance of each unique TCRbeta CDR3 rearrangement, sequence reads were collapsed and filtered. For each sample, productive Simpson clonality was calculated as the square root of Simpson's diversity index over productive rearrangements. Not all clones reach the TCRdb copy of this immuneACCESS table, which keeps in-frame sequences only. Checked studies attribute under half of the gap to unresolved V genes and leave the rest unexplained. V and J calls and clone size are given by that table; D and trimming were obtained from the DNA. This sample comprises over 100,000 clones, approximately 90% of them detected only once. The ten largest clones capture about 20% of the sample.

Whole blood was collected in K2EDTA tubes by collaborating institutions according to the institutions' own protocols. For TCRbeta analysis, collaborator samples were shipped as frozen whole blood, as isolated PBMCs, or as DNA extracted from either sample type. The specimen was peripheral blood. This clonotype originated in a human donor with acute or convalescent COVID-19. The donor label of this sample is uncertain. The sequence is built from TRBV5-8 and TRBJ1-5; the junction holds 11 bases that match TRBD1. The DNA is TGTGCCAGCAGCCCGAGGACAGGGGGCAGTCAGCCCCAGCATTTT. This encodes CASSPRTGGSQPQHF. Where the CDR3 stops, the reference TRBV5-8 and TRBJ1-5 genes take over; the full variable domain is EAGVTQSPTHLIKTRGQQATLRCSPISGHTSVYWYQQALGLGLQFLLWYDEGEERNRGNFPPRFSGRQFPNYSSELNVNALELEDSALYLCASSPRTGGSQPQHFGDGTRLSIL.